The T cell receptor beta chain under discussion was sequenced for a study of OX40 agonist ivuxolimab in advanced cancers. For the study at large: Dose-escalation patients suffered from hepatocellular carcinoma, melanoma, renal cell or head and neck cancer. The study, taken as a whole, reports: At 0.1 to 3.0 mg/kg and by week 6, clonal expansion occurred in CD4+ and CD8+ blood T cells. There were also nonresponders showing low normalized T-cell clonal expansion. The mean number of expanded clones was higher in CD8+ T cells than in CD4+.

CDR1 is MDHEN, CDR2 SYDVKM, per germline. The CDR3 is 12 amino acids. V lost 6 bases and J 7 bases, leaving 12 bases between the germline ends. Profiling relied on immunoSEQ multiplex PCR, and the TCRdb table lists in-frame clones only, not all of them. The table records 68,000 or so clones, roughly 83% of them present only once. About this clone itself: The antigen remains undetermined.

V gene TRBV28 combines with J gene TRBJ1-2, with D possibly being TRBD1 (6 bases). The sample consisted of CD4+ or CD8+ T cells sorted from blood, taken in a trial of the OX40 agonist ivuxolimab. The TCR comes from an adult with an advanced solid tumor such as melanoma, head and neck, liver or kidney cancer. The CDR3 sequence is CASRPQGFGYTF. The DNA of the CDR3 is TGTGCCAGCAGACCCCAGGGGTTTGGCTACACCTTC.